This T cell receptor (beta chain) is drawn from a study of blood T cell repertoires in COVID-19. At the level of the study: Specimens from acute and convalescent COVID-19 originated in the United States, Italy and Spain.

The CDR3 loop spans 15 amino acids. Germline trimming cut 4 bases from V and 8 bases from J; bases unmatched to any gene: 11. Germline V gives CDR1 SGHRS, CDR2 YFSETQ. The data were produced by immunoSEQ multiplex PCR, yet TCRdb's version contains in-frame clones alone and is incomplete. Here the sample spans 350,000 or so clones, about 90% being singletons. Cohort assignment relied on participant-reported clinical history. Two negative PCRs, clearance, or symptom resolution had been documented for recovered Cohort 3 donors. Material: PBMCs or T cells enriched from blood (not recorded which). The sequence derives from a woman aged 25 to 39 who had recovered from COVID-19. The rearrangement joins TRBV5-1 to TRBJ1-2; 10 nucleotides align to TRBD1. The CDR3 DNA reads TGCGCCAGCAGCCGTGAGACAGGGGGCGCGAGGGGCTACACCTTC. It translates to CASSRETGGARGYTF. Together with reference TRBV5-1 and TRBJ1-2, the CDR3 gives the full variable domain: KAGVTQTPRYLIKTRGQQVTLSCSPISGHRSVSWYQQTPGQGLQFLFEYFSETQRNKGNFPGRFSGRQFSNSRSEMNVSTLELGDSALYLCASSRETGGARGYTFGSGTRLTVV.